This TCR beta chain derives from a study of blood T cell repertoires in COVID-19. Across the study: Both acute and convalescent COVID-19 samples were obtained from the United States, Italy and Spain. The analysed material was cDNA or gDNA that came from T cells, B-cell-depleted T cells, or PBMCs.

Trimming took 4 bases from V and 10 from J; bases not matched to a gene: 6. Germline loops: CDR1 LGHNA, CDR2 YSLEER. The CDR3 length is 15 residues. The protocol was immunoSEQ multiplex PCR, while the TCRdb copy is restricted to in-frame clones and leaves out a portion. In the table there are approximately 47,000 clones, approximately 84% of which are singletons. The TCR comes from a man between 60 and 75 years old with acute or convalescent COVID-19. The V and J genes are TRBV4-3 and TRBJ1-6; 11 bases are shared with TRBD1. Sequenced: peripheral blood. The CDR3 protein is CASSRGQGARSPLHF. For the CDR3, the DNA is TGCGCCAGCAGCCGAGGACAGGGGGCGAGGTCACCCCTCCACTTT.